These T cell receptor beta chains were read from a single sample in a study of human T cells and chemical hapten exposure. Each CDR3 protein is one row after TCRdb ran MiXCR on the RACE reads. The sample records some 57,000 distinct CDR3 sequences, 9.6% being singletons. The specimen was whole blood, collected in connection with sensitization to the hapten diphenylcyclopropenone (DPC). These receptors were collected from a woman aged 25 to 39 with alopecia areata. Some clones in this sample may be carry-over from other donors' samples. Each CDR3 is given with its conserved first and last residue. Fields, in order: J gene, D gene, clone size, V gene, CDR3 DNA, CDR3 protein. The D gene is left open where the match is weak. Clone size is stated in some rows and not others, as once, few, many or a class when expanded.

>TRBJ2-3|NA|NA|TRBV27
TGTGCCAGCAGTTTACGGGGTCCCCCCCCAGATACGCAGTATTTT
CASSLRGPPPDTQYF
>TRBJ2-7|TRBD1|few|TRBV6-1
TGTGCCAGCAACCACGGGACAGGGTTAACCTACGAGCAGTACTTC
CASNHGTGLTYEQYF
>TRBJ2-7|TRBD2|NA|TRBV6-1
TGTGCCAGCAGTGAACCGGGACTACTGACATACGAGCAGTACTTC
CASSEPGLLTYEQYF
>TRBJ2-4|NA|NA|TRBV12-3/TRBV12-4
TGTGCCAGCACCTTGGCGGTGGGCATTCAGTACTTC
CASTLAVGIQYF
>TRBJ2-2|NA|many|TRBV2
TGTGCCAGCAGCGAGGGGGGGACAGAGAACACCGGGGAGCTGTTTTTT
CASSEGGTENTGELFF
>TRBJ1-2|NA|NA|TRBV7-2
TGTGCCAGCAGCTTACAACAGGCCAACTATGGCTACAACTTC
CASSLQQANYGYNF
>TRBJ1-4|NA|NA|TRBV4-2
TGTGCCAGCAGCCAAGAGTCCCGACAGGTTAGGGCTGAAAAACTGTTTTTT
CASSQESRQVRAEKLFF
>TRBJ2-7|NA|many|TRBV12-3/TRBV12-4
TGTGCCAGCAGCAGTTCCGGGGGGCGGGTTTACGAGCAGTACTTC
CASSSSGGRVYEQYF
>TRBJ2-7|TRBD2|many|TRBV6-2/TRBV6-3
TGTGCCAGCAGTTACAACTCATGGGAGGGGAGTACCTACGAGCAGTACTTC
CASSYNSWEGSTYEQYF
>TRBJ1-2|TRBD1|few|TRBV6-2/TRBV6-3
TGTGCCAGCAGTTATGACGATCCGGGACAGGATCGCTATGGCTACACCTTC
CASSYDDPGQDRYGYTF
>TRBJ1-1|NA|NA|TRBV20-1
TGCAGTGCTAGAAAGACAGACCTTTGGAACACTGAAGCTTTCTTT
CSARKTDLWNTEAFF
>TRBJ1-5|NA|many|TRBV4-1
TGCGCCAGCAGCCAAGCTAGGGATCAGCCCCAGCATTTT
CASSQARDQPQHF
>TRBJ2-7|NA|many|TRBV25-1
TGTGCCAGCAGACCTGACCGCGGACACTGGTACGAGCAGTACTTC
CASRPDRGHWYEQYF
>TRBJ2-7|NA|few|TRBV12-3/TRBV12-4
TGTGCCAGCAGTCTTCAGGGAAGACACGAGCAGTACTTC
CASSLQGRHEQYF
>TRBJ2-5|TRBD2|few|TRBV20-1
TGCAGTGCTAGGGGAGGGCTAGCGGAAGAGGCCCAGTACTTC
CSARGGLAEEAQYF
>TRBJ1-5|NA|NA|TRBV20-1
TGCAGTGCTAGAGATGCGCAATCACGTCAGCCCCAGCATTTT
CSARDAQSRQPQHF
>TRBJ1-1|NA|many|TRBV12-3/TRBV12-4
TGTGCCAGCAGTTCCAGACGGGGGACTGAAGCTTTCTTT
CASSSRRGTEAFF
>TRBJ2-5|NA|few|TRBV27
TGTGCCAGCAGTTTGGGTTGGTGGGGTCAAGAGACCCAGTACTTC
CASSLGWWGQETQYF
>TRBJ1-4|NA|many|TRBV12-3/TRBV12-4
TGTGCCAGCAGTCTCCCCCAGGGTGTCGGTGAAAAACTGTTTTTT
CASSLPQGVGEKLFF
>TRBJ2-1|NA|NA|TRBV9
TGTGCCAGCAGCGTTCTTGGAGGGAGTGAGCAGTTCTTC
CASSVLGGSEQFF
>TRBJ2-7|NA|few|TRBV5-1
TGCGCCAGCAGCTTAGAAGGGGTATGGGGCTACGAGCAGTACTTC
CASSLEGVWGYEQYF
>TRBJ2-3|NA|NA|TRBV28
TGTGCCAGCAGTTTGGCCCGCCTTAGCACAGATACGCAGTATTTT
CASSLARLSTDTQYF
>TRBJ2-3|NA|NA|TRBV10-3
TGTGCCATCAGTCCCGGGACCCCAGGTACGCAGTATTTT
CAISPGTPGTQYF
>TRBJ2-7|NA|many|TRBV20-1
TGCAGTGCTAGTGACTACGAGCAGTACTTC
CSASDYEQYF
>TRBJ2-7|TRBD2|NA|TRBV4-2
TGTGCCAGCAGCCAAGTATTGGCTAGCGGTACCTACGAGCAGTACTTC
CASSQVLASGTYEQYF
>TRBJ1-5|NA|few|TRBV28
TGTGCCAGCAGCCCCCCTGGGGGTAGCAATCAGCCCCAGCATTTT
CASSPPGGSNQPQHF
>TRBJ1-5|NA|many|TRBV18
TGTGCCAGCTCACCGGACGGACATAGCAATCAGCCCCAGCATTTT
CASSPDGHSNQPQHF
>TRBJ1-1|TRBD1|few|TRBV6-2/TRBV6-3
TGTGCCAGCACCCCCAGACAGGGGAACACTGAAGCTTTCTTT
CASTPRQGNTEAFF
>TRBJ1-3|NA|few|TRBV2
TGTGCCAGCAGTGACCCGGGCTCTGGAAACACCATATATTTT
CASSDPGSGNTIYF
>TRBJ2-3|NA|few|TRBV29-1
TGCAGCGTTGTACAGCTAGACACTAGCACAGATACGCAGTATTTT
CSVVQLDTSTDTQYF
>TRBJ2-3|NA|many|TRBV27
TGTGCCAGCAGTTTAGGAGATACGCAGTATTTT
CASSLGDTQYF
>TRBJ2-7|NA|few|TRBV2
TGTGCCAGCAGTGGTCTCTACGAGCAGTACTTC
CASSGLYEQYF
>TRBJ1-5|NA|NA|TRBV7-9
TGTGCCAGCAGCTTGTCGGGTACCAATCAGCCCCAGCATTTT
CASSLSGTNQPQHF
>TRBJ2-6|NA|few|TRBV19
TGTGCCAGTAGAACGGGTACGTCTGGGGCCAACGTCCTGACTTTC
CASRTGTSGANVLTF
>TRBJ2-3|TRBD2|few|TRBV5-1
TGCGCCAGCCGTCAAAGCGGGGTCACAGATACGCAGTATTTT
CASRQSGVTDTQYF
>TRBJ1-1|NA|few|TRBV20-1
TGCAGTGCTAGAGAGGCCAGGAGGAACACTGAAGCTTTCTTT
CSAREARRNTEAFF
>TRBJ1-5|NA|NA|TRBV4-3
TGTGCCAGCAGCCAAGATCTTTCCGGCAATCAGCCCCAGCATTTT
CASSQDLSGNQPQHF
>TRBJ1-1|NA|few|TRBV20-1
TGCAGTGCTCGGCTCGGAGGGAACACTGAAGCTTTCTTT
CSARLGGNTEAFF